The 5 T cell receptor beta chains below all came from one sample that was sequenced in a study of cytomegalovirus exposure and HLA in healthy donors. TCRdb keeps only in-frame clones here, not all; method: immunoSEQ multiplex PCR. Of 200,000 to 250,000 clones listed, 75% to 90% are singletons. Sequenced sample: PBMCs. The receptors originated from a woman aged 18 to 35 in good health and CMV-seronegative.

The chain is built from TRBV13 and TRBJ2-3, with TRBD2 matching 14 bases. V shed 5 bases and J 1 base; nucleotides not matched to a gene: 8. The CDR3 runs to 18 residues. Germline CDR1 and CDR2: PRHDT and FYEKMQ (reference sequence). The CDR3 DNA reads TGTGCCAGCAGCCCTAGGGGGGGACTAGCGGGAGGCACAGATACGCAGTATTTT. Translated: CASSPRGGLAGGTDTQYF.

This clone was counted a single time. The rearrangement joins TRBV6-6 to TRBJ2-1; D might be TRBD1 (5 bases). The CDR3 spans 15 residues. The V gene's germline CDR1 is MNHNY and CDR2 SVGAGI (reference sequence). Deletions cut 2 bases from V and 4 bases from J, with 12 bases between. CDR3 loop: CASSYRGGVYNEQFF. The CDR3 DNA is TGTGCCAGCAGTTACAGGGGTGGGGTATACAATGAGCAGTTCTTC.

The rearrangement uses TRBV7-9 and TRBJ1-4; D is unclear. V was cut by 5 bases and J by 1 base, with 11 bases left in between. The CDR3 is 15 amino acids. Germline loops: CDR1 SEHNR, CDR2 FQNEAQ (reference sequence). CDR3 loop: CASSPLGKTNEKLFF. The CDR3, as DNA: TGTGCCAGCAGCCCCTTAGGGAAAACTAATGAAAAACTGTTTTTT.

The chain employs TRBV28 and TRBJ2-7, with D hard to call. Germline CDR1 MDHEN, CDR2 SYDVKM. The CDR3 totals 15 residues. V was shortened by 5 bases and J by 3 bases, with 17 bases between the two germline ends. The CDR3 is CASSLDPVVGYEQYF. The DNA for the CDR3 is TGTGCCAGCAGTCTTGACCCGGTCGTAGGCTACGAGCAGTACTTC.

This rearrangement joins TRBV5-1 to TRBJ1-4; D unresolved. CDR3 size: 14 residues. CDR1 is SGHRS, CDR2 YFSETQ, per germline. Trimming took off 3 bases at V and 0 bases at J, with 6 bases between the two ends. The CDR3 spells CASSYSATNEKLFF. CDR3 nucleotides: TGCGCCAGCAGCTACTCGGCAACTAATGAAAAACTGTTTTTT.